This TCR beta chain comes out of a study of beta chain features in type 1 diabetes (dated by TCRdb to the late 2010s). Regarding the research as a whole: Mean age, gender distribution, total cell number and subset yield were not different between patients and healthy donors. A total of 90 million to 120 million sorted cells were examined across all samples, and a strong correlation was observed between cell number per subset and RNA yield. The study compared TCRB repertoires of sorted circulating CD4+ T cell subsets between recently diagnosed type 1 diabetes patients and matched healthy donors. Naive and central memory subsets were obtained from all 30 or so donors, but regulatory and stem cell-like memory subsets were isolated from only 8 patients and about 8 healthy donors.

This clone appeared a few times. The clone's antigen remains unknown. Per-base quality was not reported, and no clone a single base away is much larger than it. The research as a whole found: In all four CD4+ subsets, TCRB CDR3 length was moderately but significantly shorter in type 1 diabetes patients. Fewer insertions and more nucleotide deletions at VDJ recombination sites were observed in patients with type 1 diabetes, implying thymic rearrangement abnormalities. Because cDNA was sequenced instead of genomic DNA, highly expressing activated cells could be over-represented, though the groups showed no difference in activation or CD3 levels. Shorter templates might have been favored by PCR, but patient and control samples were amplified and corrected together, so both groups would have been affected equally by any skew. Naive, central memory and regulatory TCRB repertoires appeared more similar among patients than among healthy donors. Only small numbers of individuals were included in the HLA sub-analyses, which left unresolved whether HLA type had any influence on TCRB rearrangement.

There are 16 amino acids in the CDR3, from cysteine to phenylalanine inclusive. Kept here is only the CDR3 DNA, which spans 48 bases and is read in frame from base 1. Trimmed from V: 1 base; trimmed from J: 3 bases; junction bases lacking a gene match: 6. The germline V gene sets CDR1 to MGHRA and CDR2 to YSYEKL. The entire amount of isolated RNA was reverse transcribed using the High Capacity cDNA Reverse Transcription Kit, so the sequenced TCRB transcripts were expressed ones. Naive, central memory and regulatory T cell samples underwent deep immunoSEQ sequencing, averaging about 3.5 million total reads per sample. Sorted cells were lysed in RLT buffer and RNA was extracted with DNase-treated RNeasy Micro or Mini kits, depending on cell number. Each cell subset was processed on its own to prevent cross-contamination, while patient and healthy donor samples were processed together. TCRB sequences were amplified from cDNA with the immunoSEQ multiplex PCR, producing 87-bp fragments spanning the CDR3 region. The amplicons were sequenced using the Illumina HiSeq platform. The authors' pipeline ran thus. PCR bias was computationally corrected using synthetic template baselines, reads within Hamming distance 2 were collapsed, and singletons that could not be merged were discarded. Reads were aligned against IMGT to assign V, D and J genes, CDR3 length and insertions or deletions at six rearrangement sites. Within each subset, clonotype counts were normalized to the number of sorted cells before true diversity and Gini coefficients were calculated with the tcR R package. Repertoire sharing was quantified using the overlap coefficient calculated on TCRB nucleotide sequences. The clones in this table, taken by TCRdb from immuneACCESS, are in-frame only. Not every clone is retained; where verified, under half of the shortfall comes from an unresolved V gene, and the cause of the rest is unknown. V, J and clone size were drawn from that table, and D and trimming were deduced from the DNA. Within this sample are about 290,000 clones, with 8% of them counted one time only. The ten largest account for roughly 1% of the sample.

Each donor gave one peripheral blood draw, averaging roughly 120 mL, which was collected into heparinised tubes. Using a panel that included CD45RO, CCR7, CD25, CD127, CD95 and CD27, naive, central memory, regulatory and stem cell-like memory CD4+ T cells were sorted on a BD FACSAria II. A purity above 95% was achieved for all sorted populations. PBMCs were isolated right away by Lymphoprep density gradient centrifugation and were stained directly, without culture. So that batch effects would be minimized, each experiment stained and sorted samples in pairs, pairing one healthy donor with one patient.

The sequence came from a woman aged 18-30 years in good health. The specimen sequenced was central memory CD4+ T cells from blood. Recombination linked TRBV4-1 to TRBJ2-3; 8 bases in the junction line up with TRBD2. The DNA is TGCGCCAGCAGCCAAGTGCCTAGACTAGCGACAGATACGCAGTATTTT. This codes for CASSQVPRLATDTQYF.